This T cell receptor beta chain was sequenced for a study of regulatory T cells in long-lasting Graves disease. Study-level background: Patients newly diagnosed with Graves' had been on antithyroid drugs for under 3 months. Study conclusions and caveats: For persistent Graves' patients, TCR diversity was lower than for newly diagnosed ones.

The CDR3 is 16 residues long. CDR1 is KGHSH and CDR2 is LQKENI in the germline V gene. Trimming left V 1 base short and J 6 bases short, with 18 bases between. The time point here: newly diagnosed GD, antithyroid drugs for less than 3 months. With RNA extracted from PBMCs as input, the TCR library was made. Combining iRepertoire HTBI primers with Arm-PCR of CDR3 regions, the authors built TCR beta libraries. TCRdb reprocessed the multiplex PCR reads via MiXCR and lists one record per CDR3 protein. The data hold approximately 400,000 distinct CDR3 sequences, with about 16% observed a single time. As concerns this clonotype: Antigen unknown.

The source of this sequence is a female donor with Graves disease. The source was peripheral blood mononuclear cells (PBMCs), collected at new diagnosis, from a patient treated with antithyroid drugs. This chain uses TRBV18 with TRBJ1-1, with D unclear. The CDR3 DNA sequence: TGTGCCAGCTCACCACGCCCCGGATCCAGGTTGGCTGAAGCTTTCTTT. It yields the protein CASSPRPGSRLAEAFF.